This T cell receptor beta chain was retrieved from a study of cytomegalovirus exposure and HLA in healthy donors. This PCR relied on a set of 60 Vbeta primers and 13 Jbeta primers. Assay: immunoSEQ multiplex PCR; the TCRdb copy retains only in-frame clones and omits some. The data show 120,000 or so clones, 75% to 85% seen once. This TCR came from a male donor in good health and CMV-seronegative. Specimen: PBMCs.

CDR3 residues: CAWSRATNEKLFF. DNA for the CDR3: TGTGCCTGGAGCAGGGCAACTAATGAAAAACTGTTTTTT. This chain links TRBV30 with TRBJ1-4; D perhaps matches TRBD1 (5 bases). CDR1 is GTSNPN and CDR2 is SVGIG in the germline V gene (reference sequence). The V and J ends lost 3 bases and 0 bases respectively, with 5 bases between them. This CDR3 spans 13 amino acids.